This TCR beta chain was documented in a study of OX40 agonist ivuxolimab in advanced cancers. Context from the whole study: The costimulatory receptor OX40 (CD134) was targeted by ivuxolimab, a fully human IgG2 agonistic monoclonal antibody. The monotherapy dose-escalation portion (N ≈ 57 patients) of the phase I ivuxolimab trial is reported in the paper. Of the roughly 54 dose-escalation patients, hepatocellular carcinoma was present in around 19, melanoma in approximately 15, renal cell carcinoma in 9 and head and neck cancer in 9. The purpose of peripheral TCRbeta sequencing was to test whether ivuxolimab changed TCR sequence diversity and led to clonal T-cell expansion. In the dose-escalation cohort, 82.7% of patients were male, and the mean age was approximately 60 years, with a range of about 23 to 85. Partial responses were achieved by three dose-escalation patients, of whom one had hepatocellular carcinoma and two had cutaneous melanoma. Intravenous ivuxolimab was administered to patients every 2 weeks at six dose levels: 0.01, 0.1, 0.3, 1.5, 3 and 10 mg/kg. Patients were allowed to have had prior anti-PD-1, anti-PD-L1 or anti-CTLA-4 therapy, and approximately 37% of the dose-escalation patients had been treated with checkpoint inhibitors. Overall study outcomes, separate from this receptor: On average, CD8+ T cells showed more expanded clones than CD4+ T cells after ivuxolimab. In the 0.1-3.0 mg/kg groups, partial responders were among the patients with the lowest normalized peripheral clonal expansion, particularly in CD8+ T cells. The antigen specificity of the clonally expanded peripheral T cells was not determined. Low levels of normalized T-cell clonal expansion were also seen in some patients who did not respond. At doses of 0.1 to 3.0 mg/kg, clonal expansion of both CD4+ and CD8+ T cells in blood was seen between baseline and week 6.

For sequencing of the TCRbeta CDR3 region, genomic DNA was extracted from the sorted cells. TCRbeta CDR3 regions were sequenced using the immunoSEQ Assay. TCRdb took over this immuneACCESS table, retaining in-frame rearrangements with V and J assigned. Such tables are incomplete; in checked studies, under half of the missing clones stem from an unresolved V gene, and the remainder is unexplained. The table for this sample lists roughly 100,000 clones; roughly 89% of them were counted only once. Under 0.95% of the sample lies in the top ten. Patients with autoimmune disease history or receiving systemic immunosuppression were excluded from the trial. In every dose cohort, peripheral blood was drawn for TCR sequencing at baseline, cycle 4 day 1, and cycle 7 day 1. Samples were obtained from an open-label, multicenter, first-in-human phase I dose-escalation trial of ivuxolimab. The trial enrolled adults with locally advanced or metastatic head and neck squamous cell, hepatocellular, melanoma or renal cell carcinoma. Before TCR sequencing, CD4+ and CD8+ T cells were separately sorted from peripheral blood.

CDR3 length: 15 amino acids, cysteine to phenylalanine. The CDR3 DNA has 45 bases and is translated from base 1. Germline trimming amounts to 3 bases on V and 4 bases on J, with 5 as the count of junction bases outside the gene matches. The germline V gene (reference sequence) provides CDR1 PRHDT and CDR2 FYEKMQ. With regard to this clone: No cognate antigen has been identified for it. No per-base quality is available; no much larger clone lies one base away.

The input for sequencing was CD4+ or CD8+ T cells sorted from blood, taken in a trial of the OX40 agonist ivuxolimab. This TCR came from an adult with an advanced solid tumor such as melanoma, head and neck, liver or kidney cancer. In this chain, TRBV13 is recombined with TRBJ2-5; 10 bases in between match TRBD2. The CDR3 region has the sequence CASSFSLAGAETQYF. The nucleotides read TGTGCCAGCAGCTTTTCGCTAGCGGGGGCAGAGACCCAGTACTTC. Extended through the reference TRBV13 and TRBJ2-5 proteins, this CDR3 yields the full variable domain: AAGVIQSPRHLIKEKRETATLKCYPIPRHDTVYWYQQGPGQDPQFLISFYEKMQSDKGSIPDRFSAQQFSDYHSELNMSSLELGDSALYFCASSFSLAGAETQYFGPGTRLLVL.